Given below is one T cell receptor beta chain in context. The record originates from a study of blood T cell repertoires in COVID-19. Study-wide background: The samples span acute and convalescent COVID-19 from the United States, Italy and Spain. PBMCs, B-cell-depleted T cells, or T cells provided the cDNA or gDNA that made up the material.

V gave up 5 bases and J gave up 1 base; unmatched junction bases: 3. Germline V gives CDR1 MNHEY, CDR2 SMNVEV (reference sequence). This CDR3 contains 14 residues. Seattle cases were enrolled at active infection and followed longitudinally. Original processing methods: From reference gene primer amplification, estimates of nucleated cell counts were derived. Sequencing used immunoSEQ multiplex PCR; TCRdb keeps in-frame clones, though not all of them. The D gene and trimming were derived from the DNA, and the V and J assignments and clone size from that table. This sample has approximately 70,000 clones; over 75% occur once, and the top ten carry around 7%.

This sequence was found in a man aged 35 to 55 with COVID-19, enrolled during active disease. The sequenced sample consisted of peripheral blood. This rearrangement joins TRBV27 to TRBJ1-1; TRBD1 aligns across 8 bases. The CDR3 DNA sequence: TGTGCCAGCAGTCCGGGACAGGAGAACACTGAAGCTTTCTTT. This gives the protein CASSPGQENTEAFF.